This TCR beta chain was captured in a study of beta chain features in type 1 diabetes. This clone was detected a few times. Its antigen remains unknown. As every portion of the isolated RNA was reverse transcribed, the sequencing read expressed TCRB transcripts. The study sequenced naive, central memory and regulatory T cell samples to an average of about 3.8 million reads. Measured with immunoSEQ multiplex PCR; TCRdb has only the in-frame clones, and not every one. The sample shows about 340,000 clones, approximately 8.2% of them seen only once. In germline, CDR1 is SNHLY, CDR2 FYNNEI. This CDR3 contains 11 residues. V shed 3 bases and J shed 7 bases, with 7 bases lying between them. Findings of the study overall: Diminished insertions and augmented deletions at VDJ junctions characterized type 1 diabetes patients.

The sequencing sample was made of central memory CD4+ T cells from blood. This TCR came from a woman younger than 30 in good health. The genes are TRBV2 and TRBJ2-7; no reliable D call. This CDR3 reads CASSERSEQYF. In DNA, the CDR3 is TGTGCCAGCAGTGAGCGCAGTGAGCAGTACTTC.